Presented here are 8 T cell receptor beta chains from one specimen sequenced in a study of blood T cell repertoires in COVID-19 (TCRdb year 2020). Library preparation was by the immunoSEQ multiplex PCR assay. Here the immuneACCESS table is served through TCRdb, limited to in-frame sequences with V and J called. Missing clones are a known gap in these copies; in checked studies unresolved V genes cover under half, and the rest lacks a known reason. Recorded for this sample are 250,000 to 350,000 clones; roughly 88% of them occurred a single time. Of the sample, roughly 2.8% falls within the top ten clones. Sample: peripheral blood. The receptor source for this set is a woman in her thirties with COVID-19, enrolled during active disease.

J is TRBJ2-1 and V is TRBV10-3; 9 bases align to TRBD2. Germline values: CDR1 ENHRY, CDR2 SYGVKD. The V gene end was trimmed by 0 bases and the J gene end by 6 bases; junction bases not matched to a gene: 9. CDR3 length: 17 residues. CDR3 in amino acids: CAISESPSGVSGNEQFF. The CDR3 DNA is TGTGCCATCAGTGAGTCCCCTAGCGGGGTGAGCGGCAATGAGCAGTTCTTC.

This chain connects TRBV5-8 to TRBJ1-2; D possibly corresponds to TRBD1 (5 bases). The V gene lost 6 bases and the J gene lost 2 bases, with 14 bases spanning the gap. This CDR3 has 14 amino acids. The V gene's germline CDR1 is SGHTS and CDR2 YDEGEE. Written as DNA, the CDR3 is TGTGCCAGCACTCTCCGGGGGGTAAACTATGGCTACACCTTC. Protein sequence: CASTLRGVNYGYTF.

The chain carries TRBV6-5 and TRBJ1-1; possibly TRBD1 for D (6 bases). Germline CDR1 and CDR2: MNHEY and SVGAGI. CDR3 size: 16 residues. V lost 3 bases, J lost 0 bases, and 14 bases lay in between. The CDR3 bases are TGTGCCAGCAGTTATAGTTTAGGACAGTTGAACACTGAAGCTTTCTTT. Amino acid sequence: CASSYSLGQLNTEAFF.

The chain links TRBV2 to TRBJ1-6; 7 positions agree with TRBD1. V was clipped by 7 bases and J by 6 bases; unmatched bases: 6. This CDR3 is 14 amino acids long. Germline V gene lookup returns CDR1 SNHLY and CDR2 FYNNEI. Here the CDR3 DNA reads TGTGCCAGCAATCAGGACAGGAGTAATTCACCCCTCCACTTT. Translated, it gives CASNQDRSNSPLHF.

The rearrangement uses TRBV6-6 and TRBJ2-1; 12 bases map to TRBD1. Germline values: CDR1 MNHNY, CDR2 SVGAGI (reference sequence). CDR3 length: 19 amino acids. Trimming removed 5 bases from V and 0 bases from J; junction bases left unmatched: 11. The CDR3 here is CASSPGTGGYISSYNEQFF. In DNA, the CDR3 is TGTGCCAGCAGTCCTGGGACAGGGGGCTACATCAGCTCCTACAATGAGCAGTTCTTC.

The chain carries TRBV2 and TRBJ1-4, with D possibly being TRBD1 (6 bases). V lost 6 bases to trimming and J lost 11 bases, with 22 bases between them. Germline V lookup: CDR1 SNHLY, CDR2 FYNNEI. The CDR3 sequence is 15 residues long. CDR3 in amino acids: CASRGRPGQGVKLFF. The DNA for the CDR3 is TGTGCCAGCAGAGGAAGGCCGGGACAAGGGGTGAAACTGTTTTTT.

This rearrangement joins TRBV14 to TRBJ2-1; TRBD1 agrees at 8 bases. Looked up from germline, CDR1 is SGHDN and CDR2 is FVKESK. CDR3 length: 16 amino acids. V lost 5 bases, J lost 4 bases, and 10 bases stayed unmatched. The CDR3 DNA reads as TGTGCCAGCAGCTTCTTTCCGGGACAGGTGTACAATGAGCAGTTCTTC. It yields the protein CASSFFPGQVYNEQFF.

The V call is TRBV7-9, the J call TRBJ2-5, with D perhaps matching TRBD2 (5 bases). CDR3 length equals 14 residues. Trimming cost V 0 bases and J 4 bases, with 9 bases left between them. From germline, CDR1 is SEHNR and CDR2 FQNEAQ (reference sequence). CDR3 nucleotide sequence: TGTGCCAGCAGCTTAGCGGTAGGGAGAGAGACCCAGTACTTC. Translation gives CASSLAVGRETQYF.